A selection of T cell receptor beta chains follows, all from one sample in a study of early T cells in non-severe SARS-CoV-2 infection. TCRdb processed the 5' RACE reads anew with MiXCR; each CDR3 protein has one entry. This sample carries tens of thousands of distinct CDR3 sequences, approximately 5.3% of them seen once, and the ten largest clones take 4.5%. The source material was whole blood. Every receptor here comes from an adult who was a healthcare worker with PCR-confirmed SARS-CoV-2 infection or an uninfected control (not recorded which). The CDR3 runs from the conserved cysteine through the conserved F or W. Each record gives: J gene, D gene, V gene, clone size, CDR3 protein, CDR3 DNA. The D gene is left open where the match is weak. Expanded clones get a size class; other rows say once, few or many, or leave the size out.

j_gene: TRBJ2-7
d_gene: NA
v_gene: TRBV20-1
abundance: many
CDR3aa: CSARDTQSSYEQYF
CDR3nt: TGCAGTGCTAGAGATACGCAAAGCTCCTACGAGCAGTACTTC

j_gene: TRBJ2-1
d_gene: NA
v_gene: TRBV10-3
abundance: many
CDR3aa: CAISVGVASSYNEQFF
CDR3nt: TGTGCCATCAGTGTCGGGGTAGCGAGCTCCTACAATGAGCAGTTCTTC

j_gene: TRBJ1-1
d_gene: NA
v_gene: TRBV10-1
abundance: NA
CDR3aa: CASSGPTGEAFF
CDR3nt: TGCGCCAGCAGTGGCCCGACTGGTGAAGCTTTCTTT

j_gene: TRBJ1-5
d_gene: NA
v_gene: TRBV5-6
abundance: many
CDR3aa: CASSFMGGVQPQHF
CDR3nt: TGTGCCAGCAGCTTCATGGGGGGCGTACAGCCCCAGCATTTT

j_gene: TRBJ2-3
d_gene: TRBD1
v_gene: TRBV28
abundance: many
CDR3aa: CASTLRDRATDTQYF
CDR3nt: TGTGCCAGCACACTCCGGGACAGGGCTACAGATACGCAGTATTTT

j_gene: TRBJ2-4
d_gene: TRBD2
v_gene: TRBV28
abundance: few
CDR3aa: CASSFQVIAGGRLAKNIQYF
CDR3nt: TGTGCCAGCAGTTTTCAAGTTATAGCGGGAGGCCGGTTAGCCAAAAACATTCAGTACTTC

j_gene: TRBJ1-6
d_gene: NA
v_gene: TRBV20-1
abundance: many
CDR3aa: CSARDAGVNSPLHF
CDR3nt: TGCAGTGCTAGAGATGCCGGGGTAAATTCACCCCTCCACTTT

j_gene: TRBJ2-3
d_gene: NA
v_gene: TRBV12-3/TRBV12-4
abundance: many
CDR3aa: CASSMGLGTDTQYF
CDR3nt: TGTGCCAGCAGTATGGGGTTAGGCACAGATACGCAGTATTTT

j_gene: TRBJ2-3
d_gene: NA
v_gene: TRBV5-1
abundance: many
CDR3aa: CASSLGARAGDTQYF
CDR3nt: TGCGCCAGCAGCTTAGGGGCCAGGGCCGGAGATACGCAGTATTTT

j_gene: TRBJ1-4
d_gene: TRBD1
v_gene: TRBV6-1
abundance: many
CDR3aa: CASSEGFLGTEDNEKLFF
CDR3nt: TGTGCCAGCAGTGAAGGCTTCCTGGGGACAGAGGATAATGAAAAACTGTTTTTT

j_gene: TRBJ1-5
d_gene: TRBD1
v_gene: TRBV27
abundance: many
CDR3aa: CASSWAGGANQPQHF
CDR3nt: TGTGCCAGCAGTTGGGCAGGGGGCGCAAATCAGCCCCAGCATTTT

j_gene: TRBJ1-3
d_gene: NA
v_gene: TRBV5-6
abundance: few
CDR3aa: CASSLGSGNTIYF
CDR3nt: TGTGCCAGCAGCTTGGGGTCTGGAAACACCATATATTTT

j_gene: TRBJ1-1
d_gene: NA
v_gene: TRBV20-1
abundance: few
CDR3aa: CSARSGAEAFF
CDR3nt: TGCAGTGCTAGGTCGGGAGCTGAAGCTTTCTTT